A single sample gave rise to the 32 T cell receptor beta chains below, sequenced in a study of cytomegalovirus exposure and HLA in healthy donors. The PCR used 60 Vbeta and 13 Jbeta primers. Clones were sequenced by immunoSEQ multiplex PCR, and TCRdb holds only the in-frame ones, with some missing. The sample table includes under 200,000 clones. Source material: PBMCs. These receptors came from a man aged 30 to 39 in good health and CMV-seronegative.

The chain links TRBV6-5 to TRBJ1-2, with TRBD1 identical over 7 bases. The CDR3 sequence is 15 residues long. The germline V gene encodes CDR1 MNHEY and CDR2 SVGAGI. Germline trimming cut 6 bases from V and 3 bases from J; bases unmatched to any gene: 10. The CDR3 region has the DNA TGTGCCAGCAGGCCCGGGACAGCCTACTACTATGGCTACACCTTC. As protein: CASRPGTAYYYGYTF.

V usage is TRBV30 and J usage is TRBJ1-3; D perhaps matches TRBD1 (6 bases). Germline V lookup: CDR1 GTSNPN, CDR2 SVGIG (reference sequence). The CDR3 extends over 15 amino acids. V lost 3 bases to trimming and J lost 3 bases, with 15 bases between them. CDR3: CAWSPKGEFGNTIYF. In DNA form, the CDR3 reads TGTGCCTGGAGCCCTAAGGGGGAATTTGGAAACACCATATATTTT.

The chain links TRBV6-1 to TRBJ1-2; TRBD1 matches at 7 bases. The CDR3 runs to 15 residues. With 4 bases clipped from V and 7 bases from J, the junction kept 12 bases outside the gene matches. The germline V gene has CDR1 MNHNS and CDR2 SASEGT. The CDR3 coding sequence is TGTGCCAGCAGTGGTCAGGACAGGAGGCGGGGTGGCTACACCTTC. It encodes CASSGQDRRRGGYTF.

The chain links TRBV28 to TRBJ2-7, with D maybe TRBD1 (5 bases). V shed 4 bases and J shed 6 bases, with 16 bases lying between them. Germline CDR1 is MDHEN and CDR2 is SYDVKM. The CDR3 is made up of 14 amino acids. The CDR3 nucleotides are TGTGCCAGCAGTTCTCCCCAGGGCGTAGTCGAGCAGTACTTC. Translating it yields CASSSPQGVVEQYF.

J is TRBJ2-5 and V is TRBV5-1, with TRBD1 as a possible D gene (5 bases). Germline loops: CDR1 SGHRS, CDR2 YFSETQ. Trimming took 0 bases from V and 1 from J, leaving 10 bases between them. The CDR3 has 15 residues. For the CDR3, the DNA is TGCGCCAGCAGCTTGGCCCAAGGGGTCCAAGAGACCCAGTACTTC. This encodes CASSLAQGVQETQYF.

This chain links TRBV7-3 with TRBJ2-5; TRBD2 aligns across 8 bases. The last part of the DNA fits TRBJ2-7 better; the J call may be wrong. Germline lookup yields CDR1 SGHTA and CDR2 FQGTGA. The CDR3 contains 13 residues. In nucleotides, the CDR3 is TGTGCCAGCAGCTCAGGCGGGGGGTACGAGCAGTACTTC. It is translated as CASSSGGGYEQYF.

The chain uses TRBV5-4 and TRBJ2-7; possible D gene TRBD1, 5 bases. CDR3 length: 14 residues. The V gene's germline CDR1 is SGHNT and CDR2 YYREEE (reference sequence). V was trimmed by 4 bases and J by 4 bases, leaving 15 bases between them. CDR3 coding DNA: TGTGCCAGCAGCCTGGGGCAGGGCGGTTACGAGCAGTACTTC. It is translated as CASSLGQGGYEQYF.

The CDR3 bases are TGTGCCAGCAGTGTAACGGGACAGGGGGCCACCGGGGAGCTGTTTTTT. It specifies CASSVTGQGATGELFF. The chain joins TRBV6-1 to TRBJ2-2; 12 positions agree with TRBD1. The CDR3 contains 16 residues. The J segment lost 4 bases and the V segment lost 4 bases, leaving 4 bases of the junction unmatched. CDR1 MNHNS and CDR2 SASEGT come from the germline V gene.

Regarding this clone: The same CDR3 also results from other DNA sequences found in this sample. DNA of the CDR3: TGTGCCACCAATCAGGCGGGCGGGCCGAGCTCCTACGAGCAGTACTTC. Residues: CATNQAGGPSSYEQYF. The J gene is TRBJ2-7, the V gene TRBV15; possible D gene TRBD2, 5 bases. The CDR3 sequence is 16 residues long. Trimming cost V 7 bases and J 0 bases, with 19 bases left between them. Germline V gene data show CDR1 as LNHNV and CDR2 as YYDKDF (reference sequence).

The chain has TRBV11-3 and TRBJ2-3; 7 bases agree with TRBD2. The CDR3 runs to 14 residues. Unmatched junction bases numbered 6, after V lost 4 bases and J lost 5 bases. Germline V gene sequence: CDR1 SGHNT, CDR2 YENEEA. As DNA, the CDR3 is TGTGCCAGCAGCTCTGGACTAGTCGAAGATACGCAGTATTTT. Amino acids: CASSSGLVEDTQYF.

The V gene is TRBV6-5, the J gene TRBJ2-7; 7 bases line up with TRBD1. CDR3 length: 14 amino acids. Germline values: CDR1 MNHEY, CDR2 SVGAGI. Trimming cost V 6 bases and J 0 bases; bases outside gene matches: 5. Here the CDR3 reads CASSRDSYSYEQYF. The DNA for the CDR3 is TGTGCCAGCAGCAGGGACAGCTACTCCTACGAGCAGTACTTC.

The chain uses TRBV7-3 and TRBJ2-5, with TRBD1 identical over 7 bases. The CDR3 length is 15 residues. V lost 4 bases to trimming and J lost 0 bases; unmatched junction nucleotides: 5. In germline, CDR1 is SGHTA, CDR2 FQGTGA. Written as DNA, the CDR3 is TGTGCCAGCAGCTCGCGCCAGGGGGACCAAGAGACCCAGTACTTC. Its translation: CASSSRQGDQETQYF.

The chain links TRBV7-2 to TRBJ2-7, with a tentative D call TRBD1 (6 bases). Trimming took off 1 base at V and 1 base at J, with 14 bases between the two ends. CDR3 size: 16 residues. CDR1 and CDR2 (germline): SGHTA, FQGNSA. CDR3 residues: CASSLEAGTTSYEQYF. The DNA of the CDR3 is TGTGCCAGCAGCTTAGAGGCAGGGACAACATCCTACGAGCAGTACTTC.

This chain connects TRBV14 to TRBJ2-7; 8 bases line up with TRBD1. The J segment lost 4 bases and the V segment lost 6 bases, leaving 11 bases of the junction unmatched. Germline V gene data show CDR1 as SGHDN and CDR2 as FVKESK. This CDR3 has 15 residues. The DNA of the CDR3 is TGTGCCAGCAGGTCCATGCAGGGGGCTGTGTACGAGCAGTACTTC. This encodes CASRSMQGAVYEQYF.

The chain employs TRBV7-6 and TRBJ2-7, with 11 bases matching TRBD2. Germline V lookup: CDR1 SGHVS, CDR2 FNYEAQ. The CDR3 totals 14 residues. Germline trimming cut 2 bases from V and 6 bases from J; bases unmatched to any gene: 3. The chain's CDR3 is CASSLRLAGSEQYF. CDR3 in DNA: TGTGCCAGCAGCTTACGACTAGCGGGGTCCGAGCAGTACTTC.

This chain uses TRBV6-5 with TRBJ1-1; no clear D gene. Germline V gene sequence: CDR1 MNHEY, CDR2 SVGAGI. CDR3 size: 15 residues. V was cut by 0 bases and J by 2 bases, with 10 bases left in between. CDR3 loop: CASSYSGTVNTEAFF. As DNA, the CDR3 is TGTGCCAGCAGTTACTCCGGAACAGTCAACACTGAAGCTTTCTTT.

The chain links TRBV5-1 to TRBJ1-5; 7 nucleotides line up with TRBD1. J lost 5 bases, V lost 4 bases, and 6 bases had no gene match. Germline CDR1 and CDR2: SGHRS and YFSETQ. This CDR3 region has 14 residues. This CDR3 is CASSPGTEDQPQHF. CDR3 nucleotides: TGCGCCAGCAGCCCTGGGACAGAAGATCAGCCCCAGCATTTT.

The chain has TRBV29-1 and TRBJ1-2; 7 nucleotides match TRBD1. CDR1 SQVTM and CDR2 ANQGSEA come from the germline V gene. This CDR3 is built from 12 residues. The ends lost 5 bases at V and 8 bases at J; junction bases unmatched: 8. The DNA for the CDR3 is TGCAGCGTTCAACAGGGGCAGGGAGGCTACACCTTC. It specifies CSVQQGQGGYTF.

This chain joins TRBV7-2 and TRBJ2-3; the match to TRBD2 covers 8 bases. Germline trimming cut 3 bases from V and 2 bases from J; bases unmatched to any gene: 7. Germline V gene lookup returns CDR1 SGHTA and CDR2 FQGNSA. This CDR3 has 16 residues. The CDR3 loop is CASSFVAGTPTDTQYF. CDR3 bases: TGTGCCAGCAGCTTCGTAGCGGGAACGCCCACAGATACGCAGTATTTT.

The chain uses TRBV5-4 and TRBJ1-6; perhaps TRBD1 as D (6 bases). Germline V gene lookup returns CDR1 SGHNT and CDR2 YYREEE (reference sequence). The CDR3 loop spans 17 amino acids. V was clipped by 4 bases and J by 7 bases, with 21 bases between them. This CDR3 is CASSIISGAVGNSPLHF. CDR3 nucleotides: TGTGCCAGCAGCATAATCTCAGGGGCGGTCGGGAATTCACCCCTCCACTTT. Full variable domain (missing parts from reference TRBV5-4 and TRBJ1-6): ETGVTQSPTHLIKTRGQQVTLRCSSQSGHNTVSWYQQALGQGPQFIFQYYREEENGRGNFPPRFSGLQFPNYSSELNVNALELDDSALYLCASSIISGAVGNSPLHFGNGTRLTVT.

This sequence joins TRBV4-1 and TRBJ1-2; TRBD1 might be the D (5 bases). V shed 0 bases and J shed 7 bases, with 18 bases lying between them. CDR3 size: 16 residues. Per the germline V gene, CDR1 is MGHRA and CDR2 is YSYEKL. CDR3: CASSQDRAERGSGYTF. For the CDR3, the DNA is TGCGCCAGCAGCCAAGATAGAGCCGAAAGGGGATCTGGCTACACCTTC.

The gene calls are TRBV27 and TRBJ2-1; 12 nucleotides agree with TRBD2. The junction had 5 bases not matched to a gene; V was cut back by 3 bases and J by 5 bases. Germline CDR1 and CDR2: MNHEY and SMNVEV (reference sequence). CDR3 size: 16 residues. This chain's CDR3 is CASSLQTSGSDNEQFF. In DNA, the CDR3 is TGTGCCAGCAGTTTGCAGACTAGCGGGAGTGACAATGAGCAGTTCTTC.

The rearrangement uses TRBV5-1 and TRBJ2-6; 7 nucleotides line up with TRBD1. Unmatched junction bases numbered 7, after V lost 5 bases and J lost 2 bases. The germline gives CDR1 SGHRS, CDR2 YFSETQ. The CDR3 runs to 16 residues. The CDR3 coding sequence is TGCGCCAGCAGAAGGCAGGGGACAGCTGGGGCCAACGTCCTGACTTTC. Translating it yields CASRRQGTAGANVLTF.

The chain links TRBV2 to TRBJ2-1; TRBD2 agrees at 7 bases. CDR1 SNHLY and CDR2 FYNNEI come from the germline V gene. The CDR3 has 14 amino acids. V shed 3 bases, J shed 8 bases, and the junction held 7 bases outside the gene matches. CDR3 protein: CASSEVTSSHEQFF. CDR3 in DNA: TGTGCCAGCAGTGAGGTGACTAGCTCCCATGAGCAGTTCTTC.

The CDR3 sequence: CATSRSPGLNEKLFF. CDR3 DNA: TGTGCCACCAGCAGATCCCCGGGGTTAAATGAAAAACTGTTTTTT. The chain links TRBV15 to TRBJ1-4; D gene uncertain. V dropped 2 bases and J dropped 5 bases, with 12 bases sitting between them. The CDR3 totals 15 residues. Germline values: CDR1 LNHNV, CDR2 YYDKDF (reference sequence).

The J gene is TRBJ1-2, the V gene TRBV5-1; D might be TRBD1 (6 bases). The CDR3 extends over 13 amino acids. V lost 4 bases to trimming and J lost 7 bases, with 14 bases between them. The germline V gene has CDR1 SGHRS and CDR2 YFSETQ. CDR3 sequence (DNA): TGCGCCAGCAGCCCCGAGGGGGAGTTTGGCTACACCTTC. Its translation is CASSPEGEFGYTF. The entire variable domain, with the rest obtained from reference TRBV5-1 and TRBJ1-2, is as follows: KAGVTQTPRYLIKTRGQQVTLSCSPISGHRSVSWYQQTPGQGLQFLFEYFSETQRNKGNFPGRFSGRQFSNSRSEMNVSTLELGDSALYLCASSPEGEFGYTFGSGTRLTVV.

This sequence joins TRBV27 and TRBJ2-7; TRBD2 is a possible D gene (6 bases). The last part of the DNA fits TRBJ2-5 better; the J call may be wrong. This CDR3 has 13 amino acids. Germline CDR1 is MNHEY and CDR2 is SMNVEV (reference sequence). The CDR3 loop is CASSQREAETQYF. The CDR3 DNA follows: TGTGCCAGCAGCCAGAGGGAGGCAGAGACCCAGTACTTC.

V is TRBV7-9 and J is TRBJ2-5; TRBD1 aligns across 9 bases. The germline gives CDR1 SEHNR, CDR2 FQNEAQ (reference sequence). The CDR3 totals 14 residues. Trimming cost V 6 bases and J 5 bases; bases outside gene matches: 7. CDR3 residues: CASSPTGGWETQYF. DNA of the CDR3: TGTGCCAGCAGTCCTACAGGGGGCTGGGAGACCCAGTACTTC.

V gene TRBV14 combines with J gene TRBJ2-1; D possibly corresponds to TRBD1 (5 bases). Germline V gene data show CDR1 as SGHDN and CDR2 as FVKESK. V was shortened by 1 base and J by 9 bases, with 10 bases between the two germline ends. The CDR3 is made up of 13 amino acids. CDR3 bases: TGTGCCAGCAGCCAAGTCAGGGCCGCTGAGCAGTTCTTC. It encodes CASSQVRAAEQFF.

The rearrangement links TRBV5-4 to TRBJ2-7, with D possibly being TRBD1 (6 bases). Germline V gene data show CDR1 as SGHNT and CDR2 as YYREEE (reference sequence). CDR3 size: 15 residues. Trimming stripped 0 bases from V and 3 bases from J, with 13 bases between. The chain's CDR3 is CASSLEQGPFYEQYF. The CDR3 bases are TGTGCCAGCAGCTTGGAACAGGGACCCTTCTACGAGCAGTACTTC.

The CDR3 DNA reads as TGTGCCAGCAGCCCGAGACAGGGGGTTACACCCCTCCACTTT. This translates into CASSPRQGVTPLHF. V is TRBV9 and J is TRBJ1-6, with TRBD1 identical over 9 bases. The V gene end was trimmed by 4 bases and the J gene end by 11 bases; junction bases not matched to a gene: 7. This CDR3 spans 14 amino acids. From germline, CDR1 is SGDLS and CDR2 YYNGEE.

The rearrangement joins TRBV5-1 to TRBJ2-7; D gene uncertain. V lost 4 bases and J lost 3, with 11 bases in between. Germline loops: CDR1 SGHRS, CDR2 YFSETQ. The CDR3 length is 13 residues. The DNA of the CDR3 is TGCGCCAGCAGCCCTACAGCTAACTACGAGCAGTACTTC. Translating it yields CASSPTANYEQYF.